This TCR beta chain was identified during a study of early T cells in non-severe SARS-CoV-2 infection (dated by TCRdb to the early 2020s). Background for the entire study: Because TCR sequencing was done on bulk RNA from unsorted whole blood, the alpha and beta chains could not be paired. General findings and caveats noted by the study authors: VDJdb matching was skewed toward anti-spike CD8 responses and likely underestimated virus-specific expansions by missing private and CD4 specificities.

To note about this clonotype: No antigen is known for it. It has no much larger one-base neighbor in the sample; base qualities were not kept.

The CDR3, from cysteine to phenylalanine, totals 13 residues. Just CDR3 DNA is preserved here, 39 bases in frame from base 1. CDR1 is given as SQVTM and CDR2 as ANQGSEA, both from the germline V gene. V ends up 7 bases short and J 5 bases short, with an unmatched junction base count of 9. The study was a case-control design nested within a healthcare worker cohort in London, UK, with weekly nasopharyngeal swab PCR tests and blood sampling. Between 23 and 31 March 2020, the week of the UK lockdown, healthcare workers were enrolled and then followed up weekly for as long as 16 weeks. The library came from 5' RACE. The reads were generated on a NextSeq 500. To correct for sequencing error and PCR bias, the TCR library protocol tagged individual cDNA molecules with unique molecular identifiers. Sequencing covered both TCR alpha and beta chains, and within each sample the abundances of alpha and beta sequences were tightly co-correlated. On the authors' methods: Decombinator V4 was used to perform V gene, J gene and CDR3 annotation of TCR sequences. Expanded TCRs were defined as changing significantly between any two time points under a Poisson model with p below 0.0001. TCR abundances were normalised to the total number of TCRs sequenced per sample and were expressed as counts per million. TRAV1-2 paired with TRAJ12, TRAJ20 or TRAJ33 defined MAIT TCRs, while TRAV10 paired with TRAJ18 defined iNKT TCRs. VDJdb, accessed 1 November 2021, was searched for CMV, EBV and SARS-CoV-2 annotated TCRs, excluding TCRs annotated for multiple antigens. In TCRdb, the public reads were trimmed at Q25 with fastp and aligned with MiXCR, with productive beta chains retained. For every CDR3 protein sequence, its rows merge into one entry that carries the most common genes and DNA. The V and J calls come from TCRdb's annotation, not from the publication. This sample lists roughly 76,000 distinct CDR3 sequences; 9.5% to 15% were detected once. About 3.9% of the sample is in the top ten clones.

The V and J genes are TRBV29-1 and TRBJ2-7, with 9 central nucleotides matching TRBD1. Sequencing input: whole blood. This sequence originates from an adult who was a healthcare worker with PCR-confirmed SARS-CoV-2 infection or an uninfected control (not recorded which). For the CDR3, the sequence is CSATGTGNDEQYF. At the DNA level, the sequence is TGCAGCGCCACCGGGACAGGGAACGACGAGCAGTACTTC.